The source of this T cell receptor (beta chain) is a study of blood T cell repertoires in COVID-19. Study-level information: In each case, the material was cDNA or gDNA derived from T cells, B-cell-depleted T cells, or PBMCs.

TCRdb's copy holds only in-frame clones and misses some; the assay was immunoSEQ multiplex PCR. The sample shows more than 300,000 clones, approximately 89% of them seen only once. Deletions cut 0 bases from V and 3 bases from J, with 13 bases between. The CDR3 is 16 amino acids. Looked up from germline, CDR1 is LGHNA and CDR2 is YNFKEQ. Study members were between roughly 18 and 90 years old and lived in roughly 24 US regions. Grouping used clinical history reported by participants in a survey and questionnaire. Someone with COVID-19 had been met by exposed participants within 2 weeks before study entry.

Sequenced: PBMCs or T cells enriched from blood (not recorded which). The chain links TRBV4-2 to TRBJ2-3; D unresolved. The source is a woman in her 40s who had been exposed to COVID-19. The CDR3 loop is CASSQDPARETDTQYF. The DNA for the CDR3 is TGTGCCAGCAGCCAAGATCCCGCGAGAGAAACAGATACGCAGTATTTT.